This record looks at one TCR beta chain sequence and its context. What it recognizes is unknown. The entry originates in a study of T cell responses to AZD1222 COVID-19 vaccine. Profiling relied on immunoSEQ multiplex PCR, and the TCRdb table lists in-frame clones only, not all of them. The sample shows roughly 100,000 clones, approximately 87% of them seen only once. Findings of the study overall: Unmutated variant regions are reportedly the target of nearly half of TCRs that are spike-specific. Mostly white British, mostly female donors; authors suggested clonal diversity may be underestimated. Repertoires were obtained solely post-peak T cell response.

Germline V gene sequence: CDR1 MDHEN, CDR2 SYDVKM. Between the trimmed V and J ends, which lost 5 bases and 7 bases, there was a span of 15 bases. This CDR3 has 14 residues. The sample consisted of peripheral blood, taken on day 0 of AZD1222 vaccination. This TCR was recovered from an adult in good health. The genes are TRBV28 and TRBJ2-4; D unresolved. DNA for the CDR3: TGTGCCAGCAGTCCGACCGGCGCCAGTAACATTCAGTACTTC. Encoded protein: CASSPTGASNIQYF.